The 19 T cell receptor beta chains reported below all come from one sample, sequenced in a study of blood T cell repertoires in COVID-19. Sequencing was performed with immunoSEQ multiplex PCR; in TCRdb, only in-frame clones are kept and a portion is missing. Of 140,000 or so clones listed, about 90% are singletons. The sample taken for sequencing was peripheral blood. Source of these receptors: a man between 60 and 75 years old with active or convalescent COVID-19.

V is TRBV10-3 and J is TRBJ1-5; D ambiguous. The CDR3 has 13 amino acids. The germline V gene encodes CDR1 ENHRY and CDR2 SYGVKD. V was trimmed by 4 bases and J by 2 bases, leaving 6 bases between them. The CDR3 region is CAISGIGNQPQHF. CDR3 coding DNA: TGTGCCATCAGTGGTATAGGCAATCAGCCCCAGCATTTT.

The J gene is TRBJ2-7, the V gene TRBV28, with 14 bases lining up with TRBD2. This CDR3 is 19 amino acids long. CDR1 and CDR2 (germline): MDHEN, SYDVKM. J lost 2 bases, V lost 4 bases, and 13 bases had no gene match. CDR3 in amino acids: CASSSQGGRTSGRPYEQYF. The CDR3 DNA follows: TGTGCCAGCAGTTCCCAGGGAGGTAGGACTAGCGGGAGGCCCTACGAGCAGTACTTC.

This clone was detected a few times. The V call is TRBV12-3 or TRBV12-4, the J call TRBJ1-1, with 8 nucleotides matching TRBD1. J was trimmed by 6 bases and V by 5 bases; bases with no gene match: 5. The CDR3 is made up of 13 amino acids. The CDR3 DNA sequence: TGTGCCAGCAGTCGGGACAGGAGGGCTGAAGCTTTCTTT. Protein sequence: CASSRDRRAEAFF.

This sequence joins TRBV7-2 and TRBJ1-2, with 9 bases aligning to TRBD1. With V trimmed by 5 bases and J by 0 bases, 4 bases remained unmatched. This CDR3 is built from 15 residues. The germline V gene has CDR1 SGHTA and CDR2 FQGNSA. CDR3 loop: CASSVGQGANYGYTF. For the CDR3, the DNA is TGTGCCAGCAGCGTGGGACAGGGCGCTAACTATGGCTACACCTTC.

The V gene is TRBV6-1, the J gene TRBJ2-1; 11 nucleotides line up with TRBD2. The CDR3 sequence is 16 residues long. The germline gives CDR1 MNHNS, CDR2 SASEGT. The junction had 11 bases not matched to a gene; V was cut back by 3 bases and J by 10 bases. The CDR3 region is CASSELLAGVPREQFF. Here the CDR3 DNA reads TGTGCCAGCAGTGAGTTACTAGCGGGAGTGCCGCGGGAGCAGTTCTTC.

This chain links TRBV18 with TRBJ2-1; no reliable D call. Trimming cost V 0 bases and J 4 bases, with 10 bases left between them. This CDR3 has 15 amino acids. Looked up from germline, CDR1 is KGHSH and CDR2 is LQKENI. The CDR3 region is CASSPPLAVYNEQFF. As DNA, the CDR3 is TGTGCCAGCTCACCACCGCTCGCGGTTTACAATGAGCAGTTCTTC.

The rearrangement uses TRBV5-4 and TRBJ2-3, with TRBD1 matching 8 bases. The CDR3 loop spans 15 amino acids. From germline, CDR1 is SGHNT and CDR2 YYREEE (reference sequence). The J segment lost 1 base and the V segment lost 1 base, leaving 2 bases of the junction unmatched. CDR3 sequence: CASSLPGQGTDTQYF. The CDR3 region has the DNA TGTGCCAGCAGCTTGCCGGGACAGGGCACAGATACGCAGTATTTT.

This chain links TRBV14 with TRBJ2-7; tentative D call: TRBD2 (6 bases). The CDR3 has 15 residues. V lost 3 bases and J 0 bases, leaving 12 bases between the germline ends. From germline, CDR1 is SGHDN and CDR2 FVKESK. The CDR3 sequence is CASSQVSGRSYEQYF. The CDR3 DNA is TGTGCCAGCAGCCAGGTTAGCGGACGCTCCTACGAGCAGTACTTC.

The chain employs TRBV19 and TRBJ2-2, with a tentative D call TRBD2 (5 bases). The V gene's germline CDR1 is LNHDA and CDR2 SQIVND (reference sequence). The CDR3 is 16 residues long. The V gene lost 4 bases and the J gene lost 4 bases, with 16 bases spanning the gap. The CDR3 loop is CASSTGRRPLTGELFF. The CDR3 DNA is TGTGCCAGTAGTACAGGACGGAGGCCCCTCACCGGGGAGCTGTTTTTT.

This chain joins TRBV5-4 and TRBJ2-7; perhaps TRBD2 as D (5 bases). This CDR3 has 15 amino acids. V lost 4 bases to trimming and J lost 2 bases, with 16 bases between them. CDR1 is SGHNT and CDR2 is YYREEE in the germline V gene (reference sequence). The CDR3 spells CASSPHSGGPYEQYF. The CDR3 region has the DNA TGTGCCAGCAGCCCACACAGCGGAGGTCCCTACGAGCAGTACTTC.

The J gene is TRBJ2-4, the V gene TRBV5-5; no firm D call. The CDR3 length is 13 residues. Germline V gene data show CDR1 as SGHKS and CDR2 as YYEKEE (reference sequence). The germline V and J ends were trimmed by 7 bases and 0 bases, with 8 bases remaining between them. The CDR3 loop is CASSSLAKNIQYF. The CDR3 nucleotides read TGTGCCAGCTCGAGTTTAGCCAAAAACATTCAGTACTTC.

This sequence joins TRBV19 and TRBJ2-3; D possibly corresponds to TRBD1 (6 bases). In germline, CDR1 is LNHDA, CDR2 SQIVND (reference sequence). The CDR3 has 16 amino acids. Between the trimmed V and J ends, which lost 4 bases and 2 bases, there was a span of 16 bases. As DNA, the CDR3 is TGTGCCAGTAGTAAATCCAGGGGATGGACCACAGATACGCAGTATTTT. This codes for CASSKSRGWTTDTQYF. The variable domain in full, completed from reference TRBV19 and TRBJ2-3, reads DGGITQSPKYLFRKEGQNVTLSCEQNLNHDAMYWYRQDPGQGLRLIYYSQIVNDFQKGDIAEGYSVSREKKESFPLTVTSAQKNPTAFYLCASSKSRGWTTDTQYFGPGTRLTVL.

This clone appeared a single time. This chain uses TRBV12-3 or TRBV12-4 with TRBJ2-1, with D maybe TRBD2 (6 bases). The CDR3 runs 13 residues. V lost 0 bases and J lost 10, with 10 bases in between. The CDR3 is CASSLAGGREQFF. The CDR3 DNA sequence: TGTGCCAGCAGTTTAGCGGGAGGCAGGGAGCAGTTCTTC.

The V call is TRBV5-6, the J call TRBJ2-2; 10 bases fit TRBD2. J gave up 6 bases and V 2 bases, and 4 bases lay outside the gene matches. The CDR3 loop spans 15 amino acids. Per germline, CDR1 SGHDT and CDR2 YYEEEE. CDR3 nucleotides: TGTGCCAGCAGCTTAACCGGGACTAGCGCCGGGGAGCTGTTTTTT. Its protein is CASSLTGTSAGELFF.

This rearrangement joins TRBV9 to TRBJ2-3; TRBD2 aligns across 10 bases. V was pared by 0 bases and J by 6 bases, with 7 bases of the junction left unmatched. CDR1 and CDR2 (germline): SGDLS, YYNGEE. This CDR3 is built from 16 residues. CDR3 nucleotide sequence: TGTGCCAGCAGCGTAGGTCTAGCGGGAGTAGAGGATACGCAGTATTTT. Translated: CASSVGLAGVEDTQYF.

The chain carries TRBV27 and TRBJ2-7; the match to TRBD1 covers 8 bases. The germline V gene encodes CDR1 MNHEY and CDR2 SMNVEV (reference sequence). The CDR3 is made up of 14 amino acids. Trimming took 5 bases from V and 5 from J; bases not matched to a gene: 8. DNA of the CDR3: TGTGCCAGCAGTCCCCTGGACAGGGCCCACGAGCAGTACTTC. Translation gives CASSPLDRAHEQYF.

The chain has TRBV9 and TRBJ1-2, with a tentative D call TRBD1 (5 bases). From germline, CDR1 is SGDLS and CDR2 YYNGEE. The CDR3 extends over 15 amino acids. V gave up 4 bases and J gave up 8 bases, with 21 bases separating them. In DNA, the CDR3 is TGTGCCAGCAGCCCTACAGGCAACTCCGGACGGGGCTACACCTTC. Protein sequence: CASSPTGNSGRGYTF.

This clone was counted a single time. J is TRBJ2-3 and V is TRBV11-3; 12 nucleotides match TRBD2. From germline, CDR1 is SGHNT and CDR2 YENEEA. The CDR3 is made up of 15 amino acids. V dropped 2 bases and J dropped 4; count of bases not matched to a gene: 1. CDR3 residues: CASSLLAGGADTQYF. In DNA, the CDR3 is TGTGCCAGCAGCTTACTAGCGGGAGGGGCAGATACGCAGTATTTT.

The chain uses TRBV7-2 and TRBJ1-5, with 12 bases fitting TRBD1. In germline, CDR1 is SGHTA, CDR2 FQGNSA. The ends lost 5 bases at V and 7 bases at J; junction bases unmatched: 9. There are 16 residues in the CDR3. The CDR3 protein is CASSTRDRGPGQPQHF. The CDR3 DNA is TGTGCCAGCAGCACCCGGGACAGGGGGCCGGGACAGCCCCAGCATTTT.